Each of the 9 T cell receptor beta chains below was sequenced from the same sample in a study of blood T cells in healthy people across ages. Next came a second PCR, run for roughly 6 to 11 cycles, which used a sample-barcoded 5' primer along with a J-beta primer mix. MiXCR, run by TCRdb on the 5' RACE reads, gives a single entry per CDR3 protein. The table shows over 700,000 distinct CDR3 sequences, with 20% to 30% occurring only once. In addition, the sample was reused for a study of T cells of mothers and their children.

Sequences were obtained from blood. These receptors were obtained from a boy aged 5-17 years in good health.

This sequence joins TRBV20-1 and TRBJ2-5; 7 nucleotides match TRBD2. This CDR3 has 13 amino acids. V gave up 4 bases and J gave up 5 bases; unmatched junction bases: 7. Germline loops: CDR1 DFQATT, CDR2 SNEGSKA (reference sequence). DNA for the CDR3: TGCAGTGCTAAGCGGGAAGTGGACGAGACCCAGTACTTC. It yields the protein CSAKREVDETQYF.

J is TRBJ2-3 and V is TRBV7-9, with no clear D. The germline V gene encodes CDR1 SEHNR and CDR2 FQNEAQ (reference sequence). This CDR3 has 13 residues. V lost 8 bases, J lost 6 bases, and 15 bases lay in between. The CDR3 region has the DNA TGTGCCAGCTCACCACCGGGTTCTGATACGCAGTATTTT. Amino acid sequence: CASSPPGSDTQYF.

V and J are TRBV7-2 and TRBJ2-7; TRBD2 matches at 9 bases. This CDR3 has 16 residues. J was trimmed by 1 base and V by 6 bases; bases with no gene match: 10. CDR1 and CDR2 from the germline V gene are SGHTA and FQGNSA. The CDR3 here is CASSTSWTSVSYEQYF. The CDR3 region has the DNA TGTGCCAGCAGTACGTCTTGGACTAGCGTTTCCTACGAGCAGTACTTC.

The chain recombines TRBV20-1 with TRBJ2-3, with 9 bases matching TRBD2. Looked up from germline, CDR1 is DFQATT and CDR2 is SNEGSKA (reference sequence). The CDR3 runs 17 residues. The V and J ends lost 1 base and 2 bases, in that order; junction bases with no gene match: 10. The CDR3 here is CSARVGTSIHNTDTQYF. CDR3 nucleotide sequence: TGCAGTGCTAGAGTCGGGACTAGCATCCATAACACAGATACGCAGTATTTT.

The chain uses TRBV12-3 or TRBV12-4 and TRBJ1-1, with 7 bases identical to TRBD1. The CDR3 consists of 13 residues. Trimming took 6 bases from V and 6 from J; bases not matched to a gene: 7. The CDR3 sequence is CASRPRGLAEAFF. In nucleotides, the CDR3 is TGTGCCAGCAGGCCAAGGGGGCTGGCTGAAGCTTTCTTT.

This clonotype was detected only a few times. CDR3 residues: CASSFRVAGRRETQYF. CDR3 DNA sequence: TGTGCCAGCAGTTTTAGGGTAGCGGGGAGGAGAGAGACCCAGTACTTC. The chain carries TRBV27 and TRBJ2-5; 8 bases are a match to TRBD2. The CDR3 consists of 16 residues. J lost 4 bases, V lost 3 bases, and 10 bases had no gene match. CDR1 is MNHEY and CDR2 is SMNVEV in the germline V gene (reference sequence).

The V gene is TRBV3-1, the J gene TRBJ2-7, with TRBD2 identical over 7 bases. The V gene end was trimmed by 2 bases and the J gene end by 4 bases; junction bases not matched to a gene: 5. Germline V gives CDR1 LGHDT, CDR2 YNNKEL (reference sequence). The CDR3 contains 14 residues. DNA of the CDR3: TGTGCCAGCAGCCAAATGTCGGGGGGATACGAGCAGTACTTC. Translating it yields CASSQMSGGYEQYF.

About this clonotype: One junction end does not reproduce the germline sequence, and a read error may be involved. The CDR3 DNA reads TGTGCCAGCAGCGTTGATCCTGGACAGCAGCTCTTC. Encoded protein: CASSVDPGQQLF. The chain employs TRBV9 and TRBJ2-5; a weak D match, TRBD1 (6 bases). CDR1 and CDR2 (germline): SGDLS, YYNGEE. The CDR3 runs 12 residues.

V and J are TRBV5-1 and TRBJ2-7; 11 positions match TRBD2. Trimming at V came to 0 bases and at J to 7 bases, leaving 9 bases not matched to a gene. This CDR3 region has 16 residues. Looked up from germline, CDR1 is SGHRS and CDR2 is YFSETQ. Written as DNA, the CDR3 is TGCGCCAGCAGCTTGGAGGTCCAGACTAGCGGGGTGGAGCAGTACTTC. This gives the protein CASSLEVQTSGVEQYF. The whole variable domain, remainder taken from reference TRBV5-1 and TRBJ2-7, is KAGVTQTPRYLIKTRGQQVTLSCSPISGHRSVSWYQQTPGQGLQFLFEYFSETQRNKGNFPGRFSGRQFSNSRSEMNVSTLELGDSALYLCASSLEVQTSGVEQYFGPGTRLTVT.